Here is one T cell receptor beta chain with its context. Its matching antigen is unknown. The V gene end was trimmed by 0 bases and the J gene end by 1 base; junction bases not matched to a gene: 1. The CDR3 has 16 residues. Germline V lookup: CDR1 SGHTA, CDR2 FQGTGA. This sample is drawn from a study of shared clonotypes between healthy human individuals. Whole-study results and caveats: Researchers sampled blood only, noting tissue repertoires likely differ.

Assay execution took place at the deep level. The genomic DNA of each subset was split evenly across several immunoSEQ plates. Sequencing was performed on unsorted PBMC DNA using ten immunoSEQ deep assay plates. Sequencing used immunoSEQ multiplex PCR; TCRdb keeps in-frame clones, though not all of them. There are about half a million clones in the sample; about 80% occur only once, and 12% lies in the top ten. This chain joins TRBV7-3 and TRBJ2-2; TRBD2 agrees at 8 bases. The sequence came from a woman in her thirties or forties in good health. Some clones in this sample may be carry-over from other donors' samples. Sample: PBMCs. This CDR3 is CASSLTAGVNTGELFF. DNA of the CDR3: TGTGCCAGCAGCTTAACAGCGGGAGTGAACACCGGGGAGCTGTTTTTT.